This TCR beta chain was captured by sequencing in a study of beta chain features in type 1 diabetes. Findings and caveats of the study: All four CD4+ subsets of Type 1 diabetes patients contained TCRB CDR3s that were moderately but significantly shorter. When VDJ junctions were examined, type 1 diabetes patients showed fewer insertions and more deletions. Sequencing used cDNA, and cells with high TCR expression could therefore be over-represented.

Looked up from germline, CDR1 is SGDLS and CDR2 is YYNGEE. V was clipped by 0 bases and J by 5 bases, with 6 bases between them. This CDR3 has 13 amino acids. As to this clone: Antigen unknown. Other DNA variants within this sample encode the same CDR3.

Expressed TCRB transcripts were sequenced after all isolated RNA was converted to cDNA. The protocol was immunoSEQ multiplex PCR, while the TCRdb copy is restricted to in-frame clones and leaves out a portion. The sample holds over 600,000 clones, under 15% seen once. Sequencing used naive CD4+ T cells from blood. The TCR sequence derives from a man aged 25 to 40 with type 1 diabetes. The J gene is TRBJ2-1, the V gene TRBV9; D is uncertain. The CDR3 reads CASSVGQNNEQFF. The DNA of the CDR3 is TGTGCCAGCAGCGTAGGTCAAAACAATGAGCAGTTCTTC.